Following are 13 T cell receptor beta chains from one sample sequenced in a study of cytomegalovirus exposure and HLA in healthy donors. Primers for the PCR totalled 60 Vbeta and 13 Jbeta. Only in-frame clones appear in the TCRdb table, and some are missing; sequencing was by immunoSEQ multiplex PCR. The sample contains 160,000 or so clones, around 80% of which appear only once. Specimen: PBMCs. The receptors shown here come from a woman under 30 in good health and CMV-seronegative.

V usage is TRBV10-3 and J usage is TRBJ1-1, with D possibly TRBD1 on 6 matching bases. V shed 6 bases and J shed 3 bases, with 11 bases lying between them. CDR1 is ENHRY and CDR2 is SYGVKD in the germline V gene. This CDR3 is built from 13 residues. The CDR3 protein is CAISRDKDTEAFF. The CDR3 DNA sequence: TGTGCCATCAGCCGGGACAAAGACACTGAAGCTTTCTTT.

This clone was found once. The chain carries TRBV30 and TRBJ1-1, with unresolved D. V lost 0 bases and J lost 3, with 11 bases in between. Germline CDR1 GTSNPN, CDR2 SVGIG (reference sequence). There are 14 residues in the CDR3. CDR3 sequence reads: CAWSVRVRDTEAFF. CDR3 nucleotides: TGTGCCTGGAGTGTTAGGGTGAGGGACACTGAAGCTTTCTTT.

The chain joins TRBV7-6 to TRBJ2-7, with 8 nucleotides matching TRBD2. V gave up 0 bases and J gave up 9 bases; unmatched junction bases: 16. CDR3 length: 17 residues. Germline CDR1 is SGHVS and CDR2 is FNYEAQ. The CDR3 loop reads CASSLAGTSSLLNGQYF. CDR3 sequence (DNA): TGTGCCAGCAGCTTAGCCGGGACTAGTTCTCTTCTGAACGGGCAGTACTTC.

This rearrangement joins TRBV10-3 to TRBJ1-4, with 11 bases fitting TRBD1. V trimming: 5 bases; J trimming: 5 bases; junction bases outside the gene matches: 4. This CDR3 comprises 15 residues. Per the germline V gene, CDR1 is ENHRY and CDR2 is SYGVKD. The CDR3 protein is CAISPGTGGNEKLFF. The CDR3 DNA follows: TGTGCCATCAGTCCTGGGACAGGGGGGAATGAAAAACTGTTTTTT.

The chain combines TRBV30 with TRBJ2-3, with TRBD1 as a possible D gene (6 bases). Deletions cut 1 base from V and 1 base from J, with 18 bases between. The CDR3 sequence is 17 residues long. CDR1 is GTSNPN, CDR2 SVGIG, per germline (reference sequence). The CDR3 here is CAWSEGDHYRGTDTQYF. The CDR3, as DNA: TGTGCCTGGAGTGAGGGGGACCACTATAGGGGCACAGATACGCAGTATTTT.

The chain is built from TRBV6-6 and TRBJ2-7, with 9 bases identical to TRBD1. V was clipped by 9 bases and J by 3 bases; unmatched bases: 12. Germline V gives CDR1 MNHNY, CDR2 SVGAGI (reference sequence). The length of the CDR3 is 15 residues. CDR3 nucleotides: TGTGCCAGTACCATAACAGGGGGCGGTGGCTACGAGCAGTACTTC. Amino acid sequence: CASTITGGGGYEQYF.

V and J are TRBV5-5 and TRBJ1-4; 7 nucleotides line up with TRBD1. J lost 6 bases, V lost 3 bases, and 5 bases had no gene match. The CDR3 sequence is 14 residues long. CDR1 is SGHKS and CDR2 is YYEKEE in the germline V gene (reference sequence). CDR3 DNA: TGTGCCAGCAGCTCCCAGACAGGGTATGAAAAACTGTTTTTT. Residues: CASSSQTGYEKLFF.

The CDR3 spells CASIPDSEAFF. CDR3 in DNA: TGTGCCAGCATCCCAGACAGTGAGGCTTTCTTT. The chain recombines TRBV21-1 with TRBJ1-1; TRBD1 is the table's D call and was not checked against the DNA. TRBV21-1 is deemed a pseudogene. The CDR3 spans 11 residues.

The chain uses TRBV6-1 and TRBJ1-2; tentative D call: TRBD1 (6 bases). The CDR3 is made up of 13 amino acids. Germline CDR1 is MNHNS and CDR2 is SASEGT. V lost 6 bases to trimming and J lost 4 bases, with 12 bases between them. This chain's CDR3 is CASRLQGLYGYTF. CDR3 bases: TGTGCCAGCAGACTACAGGGCCTCTATGGCTACACCTTC.

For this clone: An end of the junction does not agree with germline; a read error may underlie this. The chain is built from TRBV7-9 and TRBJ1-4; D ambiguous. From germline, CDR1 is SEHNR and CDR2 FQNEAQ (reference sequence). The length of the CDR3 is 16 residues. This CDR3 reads CSSSVDNSATNEKLFF. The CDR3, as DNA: TGTTCCAGCAGCGTCGACAACTCTGCAACTAATGAAAAACTGTTTTTT.

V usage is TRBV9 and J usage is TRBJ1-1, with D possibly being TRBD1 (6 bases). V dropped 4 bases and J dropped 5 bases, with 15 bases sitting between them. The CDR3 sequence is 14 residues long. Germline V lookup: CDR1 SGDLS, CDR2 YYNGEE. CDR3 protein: CASSPRTGLTEAFF. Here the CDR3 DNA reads TGTGCCAGCAGCCCCCGAACAGGGTTAACTGAAGCTTTCTTT. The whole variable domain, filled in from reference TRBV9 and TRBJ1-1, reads DSGVTQTPKHLITATGQRVTLRCSPRSGDLSVYWYQQSLDQGLQFLIQYYNGEERAKGNILERFSAQQFPDLHSELNLSSLELGDSALYFCASSPRTGLTEAFFGQGTRLTVV.

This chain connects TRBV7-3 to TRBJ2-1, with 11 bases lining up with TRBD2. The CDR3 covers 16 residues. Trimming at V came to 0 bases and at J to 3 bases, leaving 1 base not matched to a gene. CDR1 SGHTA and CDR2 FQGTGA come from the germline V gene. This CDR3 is CASSLTGTSGYNEQFF. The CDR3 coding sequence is TGTGCCAGCAGCTTAACGGGGACTAGCGGCTACAATGAGCAGTTCTTC.

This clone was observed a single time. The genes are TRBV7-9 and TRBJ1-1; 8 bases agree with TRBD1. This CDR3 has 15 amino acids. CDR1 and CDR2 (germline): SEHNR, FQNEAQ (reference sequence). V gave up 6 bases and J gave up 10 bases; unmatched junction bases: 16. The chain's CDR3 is CASRQIGDRRFGAFF. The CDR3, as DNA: TGTGCCAGCAGACAAATCGGGGACAGGCGCTTCGGAGCTTTCTTT.